The clone carrying this T cell receptor beta chain was seen only a few times. This sample stems from a study of T-cell memory formation after mild COVID-19. TCRdb analysed the 5' RACE reads with MiXCR anew, one entry per CDR3 protein. The sample gives about 180,000 distinct CDR3 sequences, about a sixth of which show up once; 2% to 2.5% is in the top ten. The receptor comes from an adult woman who had mild COVID-19 (a few samples of this study predate the infection). Cell type and time point are not known. Sequencing was carried out using PBMCs or a T cell subset sorted from them (not recorded which).

This CDR3 is CASSHREDLLSTDTQYF. CDR3 nucleotides: TGTGCCAGCAGCCACAGGGAGGACCTCCTCAGCACAGATACGCAGTATTTT. The chain recombines TRBV11-2 with TRBJ2-3; D is tentatively TRBD1 or TRBD2 (6 bases each). Trimming removed 5 bases from V and 0 bases from J, with 18 bases in between. The germline V gene has CDR1 SGHAT and CDR2 FQNNGV. CDR3 length: 17 residues.